The 20 T cell receptor beta chains below were found in one sample sequenced in a study of cytomegalovirus exposure and HLA in healthy donors. A multiplex PCR was run with 60 Vbeta primers and 13 Jbeta primers. Using immunoSEQ multiplex PCR, the repertoire was profiled, and TCRdb retains in-frame clones only, with some absent. The repertoire holds 150,000 to 200,000 clones, with 65% to 85% as singletons. Input material: PBMCs. The receptors were sampled from a young man in good health and CMV-seronegative.

This clone was observed once. The chain carries TRBV4-1 and TRBJ1-2; TRBD1 might be the D (5 bases). The CDR3 consists of 15 residues. Germline CDR1 is MGHRA and CDR2 is YSYEKL. Trimming took off 5 bases at V and 5 bases at J, with 18 bases between the two ends. The CDR3 sequence: CASSTPGLTVYGYTF. The CDR3, as DNA: TGCGCCAGCAGCACACCGGGACTGACAGTTTATGGCTACACCTTC.

The gene calls are TRBV4-3 and TRBJ2-5; tentatively, D is TRBD2 (6 bases). Trimming removed 2 bases from V and 7 bases from J, with 14 bases in between. This CDR3 spans 14 amino acids. Germline CDR1 and CDR2: LGHNA and YSLEER. CDR3 amino acids: CASSQWGVQGTQYF. Here the CDR3 DNA reads TGCGCCAGCAGCCAATGGGGGGTCCAGGGGACCCAGTACTTC.

The chain combines TRBV5-7 with TRBJ2-7; D gene uncertain. TRBV5-7 is an open reading frame, and its role is uncertain. The CDR3 is 14 residues long. Deletions cut 4 bases from V and 0 bases from J, with 11 bases between. Here the CDR3 reads CASSHDYNSYEQYF. Here the CDR3 DNA reads TGTGCCAGCAGCCACGATTACAACTCCTACGAGCAGTACTTC.

The gene calls are TRBV7-2 and TRBJ2-2; 7 bases fit TRBD1. J was trimmed by 7 bases and V by 4 bases; bases with no gene match: 3. This CDR3 is built from 13 residues. Germline-derived CDR1 and CDR2 are SGHTA and FQGNSA. For the CDR3, the DNA is TGTGCCAGCAGCTCACAGGGGCTCGGGGAGCTGTTTTTT. Its protein is CASSSQGLGELFF.

The chain employs TRBV7-9 and TRBJ2-1; a weak D match, TRBD1 (5 bases). The CDR3 sequence is 15 residues long. The V end was cut by 0 bases, the J end by 9 bases, with 15 bases between. Germline V lookup: CDR1 SEHNR, CDR2 FQNEAQ (reference sequence). DNA of the CDR3: TGTGCCAGCAGCTTAGCCATCAGGGCGCAAGGTGAGCAGTTCTTC. It is translated as CASSLAIRAQGEQFF.

The chain is built from TRBV10-3 and TRBJ2-7; TRBD1 matches at 9 bases. The germline gives CDR1 ENHRY, CDR2 SYGVKD. This CDR3 region has 14 residues. V shed 7 bases, J shed 6 bases, and the junction held 10 bases outside the gene matches. CDR3 region: CAINPGQGSGEQYF. The CDR3 DNA follows: TGTGCCATCAACCCGGGACAGGGTTCGGGCGAGCAGTACTTC.

This CDR3 reads CASSTGGDTGELFF. The CDR3 nucleotides are TGTGCCAGCAGTACAGGGGGCGACACCGGGGAGCTGTTTTTT. This chain uses TRBV27 with TRBJ2-2; TRBD1 matches 9 bases. The V and J ends lost 5 bases and 3 bases, in that order; junction bases with no gene match: 1. Germline CDR1 is MNHEY and CDR2 is SMNVEV (reference sequence). The CDR3 runs to 14 residues.

This clone was counted a single time. J is TRBJ2-7 and V is TRBV4-2, with 9 nucleotides matching TRBD2. Germline loops: CDR1 LGHNA, CDR2 YNFKEQ. The ends lost 1 base at V and 1 base at J; junction bases unmatched: 11. The CDR3 loop spans 18 amino acids. For the CDR3, the DNA is TGTGCCAGCAGCCAAGGGGGGAGGATGAGCGGGAGGTCCTACGAGCAGTACTTC. Its translation: CASSQGGRMSGRSYEQYF.

The rearrangement joins TRBV7-2 to TRBJ1-4; D is perhaps TRBD1 (5 bases). The V and J ends lost 3 bases and 0 bases respectively, with 11 bases between them. The CDR3 extends over 16 amino acids. Germline loops: CDR1 SGHTA, CDR2 FQGNSA. Written as DNA, the CDR3 is TGTGCCAGCAGCTTGGGGCAGTTGTCAACTAATGAAAAACTGTTTTTT. It yields the protein CASSLGQLSTNEKLFF.

This clone has a single count. V gene TRBV19 combines with J gene TRBJ2-1, with TRBD2 identical over 14 bases. V dropped 5 bases and J dropped 9; count of bases not matched to a gene: 15. In germline, CDR1 is LNHDA, CDR2 SQIVND (reference sequence). This CDR3 has 18 amino acids. In DNA form, the CDR3 reads TGTGCCAGTAGTGGGGGACTAGCGGGAGAAATCTCACACAGTGAGCAGTTCTTC. Translating it yields CASSGGLAGEISHSEQFF.

Here the CDR3 reads CASKEGLLGNIQYF. DNA for the CDR3: TGTGCCAGCAAAGAAGGACTCCTTGGGAACATTCAGTACTTC. J is TRBJ2-4 and V is TRBV6-1, with a possible D match to TRBD2 (5 bases). Trimming shortened V by 7 bases and J by 7 bases, and 17 bases separated the two germline ends. Germline V gene lookup returns CDR1 MNHNS and CDR2 SASEGT. The CDR3 has 14 amino acids.

Of note for this clone: An end of the junction differs from the germline gene, which may be a read error. The chain combines TRBV7-9 with TRBJ2-5, with a weak D call TRBD2 (5 bases). CDR3 length: 13 residues. CDR1 is SEHNR, CDR2 FQNEAQ, per germline (reference sequence). The CDR3 protein is CSSSSRGQETQYF. Here the CDR3 DNA reads TGTTCCAGCAGCTCCCGGGGCCAAGAGACCCAGTACTTC.

The gene calls are TRBV6-4 and TRBJ2-1; 16 positions agree with TRBD2. The CDR3 spans 17 residues. Germline V gives CDR1 MRHNA, CDR2 SNTAGT. V gave up 2 bases and J gave up 8 bases; unmatched junction bases: 6. This CDR3 is CASSDGTSGGGVHEQFF. CDR3 DNA: TGTGCCAGCAGTGACGGGACTAGCGGGGGGGGCGTACATGAGCAGTTCTTC.

This rearrangement joins TRBV7-8 to TRBJ1-1; 7 bases agree with TRBD1. In germline, CDR1 is SGHVS, CDR2 FQNEAQ. The CDR3 totals 16 residues. The V and J ends lost 7 bases and 4 bases, in that order; junction bases with no gene match: 15. The CDR3 DNA is TGTGCCAGCATCCCGACGGGGGCGACAGGGCCCACTGAAGCTTTCTTT. The encoded protein is CASIPTGATGPTEAFF.

This chain connects TRBV10-3 to TRBJ1-1; the match to TRBD1 covers 7 bases. Trimming cost V 3 bases and J 2 bases; bases outside gene matches: 9. CDR3 size: 16 residues. Germline CDR1 reads ENHRY; CDR2 reads SYGVKD. This CDR3 is CAISERGDRVNTEAFF. For the CDR3, the DNA is TGTGCCATCAGTGAACGCGGAGACAGGGTAAACACTGAAGCTTTCTTT.

V is TRBV5-4 and J is TRBJ2-3, with 9 bases fitting TRBD1. Germline CDR1 SGHNT, CDR2 YYREEE (reference sequence). Losses at the gene ends were 4 bases for V and 1 base for J; bases not matched to a gene: 4. This CDR3 contains 15 residues. The CDR3 DNA reads as TGTGCCAGCAGCCCGGACAGGGGACGCACAGATACGCAGTATTTT. Its translation is CASSPDRGRTDTQYF.

The chain employs TRBV29-1 and TRBJ2-1, with TRBD2 identical over 14 bases. Germline trimming cut 5 bases from V and 5 bases from J; bases unmatched to any gene: 5. CDR3 length equals 15 residues. CDR1 and CDR2 (germline): SQVTM, ANQGSEA. CDR3 loop: CSVKRLAGGNNEQFF. The CDR3 DNA follows: TGCAGCGTTAAGCGACTAGCGGGAGGGAACAATGAGCAGTTCTTC.

This clone has only one observation. This chain links TRBV10-3 with TRBJ2-7; TRBD2 is a possible D gene (5 bases). The CDR3 extends over 15 amino acids. The V gene's germline CDR1 is ENHRY and CDR2 SYGVKD. The V gene lost 0 bases and the J gene lost 6 bases, with 15 bases spanning the gap. Here the CDR3 DNA reads TGTGCCATCAGTGAGTCGACGGGAAAGGTGTTCGAGCAGTACTTC. It translates to CAISESTGKVFEQYF.

V usage is TRBV5-4 and J usage is TRBJ1-5; D is perhaps TRBD1 (6 bases). The CDR3 has 14 residues. CDR1 is SGHNT, CDR2 YYREEE, per germline (reference sequence). V was trimmed by 4 bases and J by 3 bases, leaving 11 bases between them. The CDR3 is CASSQQGFNQPQHF. The CDR3 region has the DNA TGTGCCAGCAGCCAACAGGGCTTCAATCAGCCCCAGCATTTT.

In this sample, this clone turned up once. The J gene is TRBJ2-2, the V gene TRBV30; 7 bases map to TRBD1. The V segment lost 3 bases and the J segment 2 bases; nucleotides outside the gene matches: 9. Germline values: CDR1 GTSNPN, CDR2 SVGIG (reference sequence). The CDR3 consists of 16 residues. The CDR3 DNA is TGTGCCTGGAGGCCGGGACAGTTCCTTAACACCGGGGAGCTGTTTTTT. Translation gives CAWRPGQFLNTGELFF.